This T cell receptor beta chain stems from a study of T cell responses to AZD1222 COVID-19 vaccine. Whole-study results and caveats: Spike-specific TCR breadth and depth grew following two AZD1222 doses. Donors, mostly white British, included more females; clonal diversity was possibly underestimated. Repertoire collection took place solely once the T cell response had peaked.

Comment on this clone: The antigen remains undetermined.

The CDR3 covers 17 residues. The V end lost 1 base, the J end lost 4 bases, and 16 bases lay between the germline ends. CDR1 is PRHDT and CDR2 is FYEKMQ in the germline V gene (reference sequence). Clones were sequenced by immunoSEQ multiplex PCR, and TCRdb holds only the in-frame ones, with some missing. The sample holds approximately 150,000 clones, 85% to 90% seen once. This sequence was found in an adult in good health. This sample comprised peripheral blood, obtained on day 0 of AZD1222 vaccination. This chain joins TRBV13 and TRBJ2-2; D call uncertain. The CDR3 nucleotides read TGTGCCAGCAGCTTAGTAGGTTGGGTGTCGAGCACCGGGGAGCTGTTTTTT. The encoded protein is CASSLVGWVSSTGELFF.